Each of the 15 T cell receptor beta chains below was sequenced from the same sample in a study of PD-1 blockade in mismatch repair-deficient tumors. This table comes from immunoSEQ multiplex PCR, and its TCRdb copy is limited to in-frame clones, with some not included. Altogether roughly 84,000 clones are present, over 70% being singletons, with the ten largest covering roughly 2.7%. Sequencing used peripheral blood, obtained 12 weeks after starting pembrolizumab. These receptors were collected from an adult with mismatch repair-deficient cancer.

The V and J genes are TRBV7-3 and TRBJ2-3, with D perhaps matching TRBD1 or TRBD2 (5 bases each). V dropped 5 bases and J dropped 5 bases, with 17 bases sitting between them. The CDR3 length is 15 residues. Germline V gene sequence: CDR1 SGHTA, CDR2 FQGTGA. The DNA of the CDR3 is TGTGCCAGCAGCCCGGGACCCGTTCAGGGAGATACGCAGTATTTT. Its translation: CASSPGPVQGDTQYF.

The chain links TRBV11-2 to TRBJ2-1; D perhaps matches TRBD1 (7 bases). This CDR3 is 15 amino acids long. V was clipped by 5 bases and J by 4 bases, with 15 bases between them. The germline gives CDR1 SGHAT, CDR2 FQNNGV. The DNA for the CDR3 is TGTGCCAGCAGCACAGGGGCGGGGAATTACAATGAGCAGTTCTTC. Translation gives CASSTGAGNYNEQFF.

This chain uses TRBV6-1 with TRBJ2-7; maybe TRBD2 (5 bases). This CDR3 spans 15 amino acids. Trimming left V 2 bases short and J 2 bases short, with 13 bases between. The germline V gene encodes CDR1 MNHNS and CDR2 SASEGT. CDR3 sequence: CASSEWWTGTYEQYF. CDR3 nucleotide sequence: TGTGCCAGCAGTGAATGGTGGACTGGGACCTACGAGCAGTACTTC.

This clone occurred once. The V call is TRBV4-3, the J call TRBJ1-4, with D perhaps matching TRBD1 (6 bases). CDR1 is LGHNA, CDR2 YSLEER, per germline. V was shortened by 4 bases and J by 4 bases, with 10 bases between the two germline ends. CDR3 length: 14 amino acids. CDR3 coding DNA: TGCGCCAGCAGCCGGGGGGGGCTTAATGAAAAACTGTTTTTT. Protein sequence: CASSRGGLNEKLFF.

This sequence joins TRBV29-1 and TRBJ1-2, with TRBD1 matching 9 bases. Germline lookup yields CDR1 SQVTM and CDR2 ANQGSEA. This CDR3 comprises 13 residues. CDR3 region: CTAQGAYNYGYTF. The CDR3 DNA is TGCACCGCACAGGGGGCATATAACTATGGCTACACCTTC.

This clone was seen a single time. This chain joins TRBV11-2 and TRBJ2-1, with D perhaps being TRBD1 or TRBD2 (5 bases each). V was pared by 1 base and J by 6 bases, with 16 bases between. From germline, CDR1 is SGHAT and CDR2 FQNNGV. The CDR3 contains 16 residues. CDR3 DNA sequence: TGTGCCAGCAGCTTAGTTGGTTGGGACCGCCGCAATGAGCAGTTCTTC. Protein: CASSLVGWDRRNEQFF.

The rearrangement links TRBV2 to TRBJ2-7; D possibly corresponds to TRBD2 (6 bases). CDR3 length equals 15 residues. The V gene lost 10 bases and the J gene lost 3 bases, with 22 bases spanning the gap. Germline V gene data show CDR1 as SNHLY and CDR2 as FYNNEI. In nucleotides, the CDR3 is TGTGCCACTAGATTGCAGGGAGGAGTAGGCTACGAGCAGTACTTC. This encodes CATRLQGGVGYEQYF.

The chain recombines TRBV5-6 with TRBJ2-1, with 9 bases that match TRBD1. V shed 4 bases and J 4 bases; nucleotides not matched to a gene: 0. The CDR3 runs 13 residues. CDR1 SGHDT and CDR2 YYEEEE come from the germline V gene. The CDR3 DNA reads as TGTGCCAGCAGCGGGACAGGGTACAATGAGCAGTTCTTC. It encodes CASSGTGYNEQFF.

V and J are TRBV5-6 and TRBJ1-1; D call uncertain. Germline V gene lookup returns CDR1 SGHDT and CDR2 YYEEEE. This CDR3 is built from 13 residues. Trimming shortened V by 2 bases and J by 1 base, and 6 bases separated the two germline ends. CDR3 region: CASSFSPNTEAFF. The CDR3 coding sequence is TGTGCCAGCAGCTTCTCACCGAACACTGAAGCTTTCTTT.

The gene calls are TRBV7-9 and TRBJ2-4, with TRBD2 identical over 9 bases. J was trimmed by 2 bases and V by 5 bases; bases with no gene match: 4. The CDR3 length is 15 residues. CDR1 is SEHNR, CDR2 FQNEAQ, per germline (reference sequence). The CDR3 loop is CASSLTSGSKNIQYF. CDR3 DNA: TGTGCCAGCAGCCTGACTAGCGGCTCCAAAAACATTCAGTACTTC.

This clone has a handful of counts. The chain couples TRBV5-4 to TRBJ2-7, with 8 nucleotides matching TRBD1. CDR3 length: 18 amino acids. Germline loops: CDR1 SGHNT, CDR2 YYREEE (reference sequence). Trimming at V came to 1 base and at J to 0 bases, leaving 12 bases not matched to a gene. This chain's CDR3 is CASSLTSRGLKSSYEQYF. CDR3 nucleotide sequence: TGTGCCAGCAGCTTGACCAGCAGGGGGCTTAAGAGCTCCTACGAGCAGTACTTC.

The rearrangement joins TRBV7-2 to TRBJ2-7, with 9 bases matching TRBD1. The V gene end was trimmed by 1 base and the J gene end by 2 bases; junction bases not matched to a gene: 6. From germline, CDR1 is SGHTA and CDR2 FQGNSA. The CDR3 consists of 16 residues. The CDR3 DNA sequence: TGTGCCAGCAGCTTAGGTGGACAGGGGCTAACCTACGAGCAGTACTTC. Amino acids: CASSLGGQGLTYEQYF.

The rearrangement joins TRBV28 to TRBJ2-1; 7 bases line up with TRBD1. Trimming removed 6 bases from V and 1 base from J; junction bases left unmatched: 27. Germline V gives CDR1 MDHEN, CDR2 SYDVKM. The CDR3 is 22 residues long. The CDR3 DNA sequence: TGTGCCAGCAGCTACGGACAGGACTCACCCAAAGCTTGGCTTAAGTCCTACAATGAGCAGTTCTTC. Its protein is CASSYGQDSPKAWLKSYNEQFF.

V and J are TRBV27 and TRBJ2-7; TRBD1 or TRBD2 may be the D gene (6 bases each). V shed 6 bases and J shed 7 bases, with 16 bases lying between them. The germline CDR1 and CDR2 sequences are MNHEY and SMNVEV (reference sequence). This CDR3 has 13 residues. CDR3 DNA: TGTGCCAGCAGCTTCCCCGGGGGCCGGGAGCAGTACTTC. It is translated as CASSFPGGREQYF.

This clone has only a few counts. The same CDR3 is also encoded by other DNA sequences in this sample. The V call is TRBV5-1, the J call TRBJ1-4; D is unclear. Germline assignment: CDR1 SGHRS and CDR2 YFSETQ. V shed 0 bases and J shed 5 bases, with 5 bases lying between them. The length of the CDR3 is 13 residues. DNA for the CDR3: TGCGCCAGCAGCTTGGGTCAGAATGAAAAACTGTTTTTT. It codes for CASSLGQNEKLFF.